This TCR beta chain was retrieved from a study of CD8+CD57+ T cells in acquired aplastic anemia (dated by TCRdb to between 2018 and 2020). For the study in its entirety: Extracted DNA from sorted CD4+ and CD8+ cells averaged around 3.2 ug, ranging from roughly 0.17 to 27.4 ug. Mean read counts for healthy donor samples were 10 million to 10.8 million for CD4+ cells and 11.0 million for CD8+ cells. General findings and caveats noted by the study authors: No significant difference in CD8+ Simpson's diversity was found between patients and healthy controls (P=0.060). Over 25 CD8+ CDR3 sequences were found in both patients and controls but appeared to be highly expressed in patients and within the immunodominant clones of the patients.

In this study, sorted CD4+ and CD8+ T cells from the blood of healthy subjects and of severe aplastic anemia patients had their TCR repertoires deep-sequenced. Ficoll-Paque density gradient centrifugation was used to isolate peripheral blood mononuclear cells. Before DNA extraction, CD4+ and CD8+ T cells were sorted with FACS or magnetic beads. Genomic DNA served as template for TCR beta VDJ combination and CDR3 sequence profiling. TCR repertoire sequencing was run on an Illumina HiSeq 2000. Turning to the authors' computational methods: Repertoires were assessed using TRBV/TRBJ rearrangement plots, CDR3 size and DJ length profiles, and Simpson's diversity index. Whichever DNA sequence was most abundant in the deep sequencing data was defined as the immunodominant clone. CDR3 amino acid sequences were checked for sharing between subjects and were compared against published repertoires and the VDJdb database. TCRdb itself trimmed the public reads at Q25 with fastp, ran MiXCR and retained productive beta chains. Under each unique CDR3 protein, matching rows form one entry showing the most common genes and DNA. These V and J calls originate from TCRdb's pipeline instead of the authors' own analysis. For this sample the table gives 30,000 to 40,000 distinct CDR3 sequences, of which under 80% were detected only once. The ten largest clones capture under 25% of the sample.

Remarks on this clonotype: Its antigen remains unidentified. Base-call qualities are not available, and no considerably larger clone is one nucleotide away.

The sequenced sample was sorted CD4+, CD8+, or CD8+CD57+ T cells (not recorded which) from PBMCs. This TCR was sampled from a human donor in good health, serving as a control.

The DNA reads as follows: TGCAGTGCTAAGCCCGATGGACCCTATAATTCACCCCTCCACTTT. It translates as CSAKPDGPYNSPLHF. The V gene is TRBV20-1 and the J gene is TRBJ1-6; a confident D gene designation cannot be given. CDR1 and CDR2 are read off the germline V gene (reference sequence) as DFQATT and SNEGSKA. Including cysteine and phenylalanine, the CDR3 has 15 amino acids. The retained sequence is limited to the CDR3, 45 bases, with the frame set at the first base. Deletion took 4 bases off V and 2 bases off J, with a span of 12 bases between the germline ends.